The clone carrying this T cell receptor (beta chain) was seen many times. Its antigen is unidentified. Investigators excluded patients with uncontrolled infection, other autoimmune disease, pregnancy or lactation. These data originate in a study of T cells in Graves' hyperthyroidism and ophthalmopathy. Study summary: Peripheral blood specimens were obtained at initial diagnosis, prior to any treatment.

V was clipped by 3 bases and J by 3 bases; unmatched bases: 5. The CDR3 runs to 16 residues. Germline V gene sequence: CDR1 SGHNT, CDR2 YENEEA. The study, taken as a whole, reports: Most thyroid clonotypes with frequency above 0.001 were detected in blood.

Amplified regions were TCR beta CDR3 sequences from RNA transcripts. The HTBI set primed first-round TCR CDR3 RT-PCR. Each CDR3 protein gets one entry after TCRdb re-called the multiplex PCR reads with MiXCR. The table has fewer than 350,000 distinct CDR3 sequences, roughly an eighth seen once; the top ten hold 6.5% to 10%. V gene TRBV11-3 combines with J gene TRBJ2-3; 11 positions agree with TRBD2. The source material was blood. The receptor's source is a woman between 40 and 55 years old with Graves' hyperthyroidism. This CDR3 is CASSLGTSGRTDTQYF. The CDR3 nucleotides read TGTGCCAGCAGCTTGGGAACTAGCGGGAGAACAGATACGCAGTATTTT.